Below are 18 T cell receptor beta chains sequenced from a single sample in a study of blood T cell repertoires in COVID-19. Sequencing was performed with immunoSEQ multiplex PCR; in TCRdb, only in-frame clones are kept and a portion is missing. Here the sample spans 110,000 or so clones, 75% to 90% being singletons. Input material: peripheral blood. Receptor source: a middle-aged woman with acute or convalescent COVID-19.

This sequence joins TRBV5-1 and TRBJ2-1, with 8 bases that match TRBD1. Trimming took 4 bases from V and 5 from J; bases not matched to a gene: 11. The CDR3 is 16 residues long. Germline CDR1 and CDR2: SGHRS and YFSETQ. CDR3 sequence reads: CASSKTTGQVNNEQFF. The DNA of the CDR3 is TGCGCCAGCAGCAAGACAACGGGACAGGTCAACAATGAGCAGTTCTTC.

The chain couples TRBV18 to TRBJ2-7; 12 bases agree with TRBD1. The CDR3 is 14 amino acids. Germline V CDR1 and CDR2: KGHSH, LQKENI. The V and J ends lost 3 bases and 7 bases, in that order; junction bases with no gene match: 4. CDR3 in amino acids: CASSPGQGAREQYF. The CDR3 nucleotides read TGTGCCAGCTCACCGGGACAGGGGGCTCGAGAGCAGTACTTC.

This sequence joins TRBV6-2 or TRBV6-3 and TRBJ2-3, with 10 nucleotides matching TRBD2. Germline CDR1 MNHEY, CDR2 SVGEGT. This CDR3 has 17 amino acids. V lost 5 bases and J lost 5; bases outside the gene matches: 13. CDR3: CASSRGPTSGAGDTQYF. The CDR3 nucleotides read TGTGCCAGCAGTCGTGGTCCCACTAGCGGGGCGGGAGATACGCAGTATTTT.

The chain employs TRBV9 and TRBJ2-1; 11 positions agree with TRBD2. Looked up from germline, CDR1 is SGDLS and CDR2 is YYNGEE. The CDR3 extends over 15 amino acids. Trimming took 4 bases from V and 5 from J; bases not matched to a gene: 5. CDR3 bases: TGTGCCAGCAGCCCTCGACTAGCGGGGAACAATGAGCAGTTCTTC. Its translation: CASSPRLAGNNEQFF.

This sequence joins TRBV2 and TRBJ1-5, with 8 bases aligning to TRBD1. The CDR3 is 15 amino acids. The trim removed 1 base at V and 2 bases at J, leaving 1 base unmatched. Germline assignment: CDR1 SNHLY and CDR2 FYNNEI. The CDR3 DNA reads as TGTGCCAGCAGTGAAGGGGGACAGGGCAATCAGCCCCAGCATTTT. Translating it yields CASSEGGQGNQPQHF.

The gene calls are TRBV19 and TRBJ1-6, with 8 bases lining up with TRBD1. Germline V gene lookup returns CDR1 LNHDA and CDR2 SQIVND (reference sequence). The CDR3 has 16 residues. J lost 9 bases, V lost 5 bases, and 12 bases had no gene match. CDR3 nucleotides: TGTGCCAGTAGTCATGTGACAGGGGATAGGAGTTCACCCCTCCACTTT. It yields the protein CASSHVTGDRSSPLHF.

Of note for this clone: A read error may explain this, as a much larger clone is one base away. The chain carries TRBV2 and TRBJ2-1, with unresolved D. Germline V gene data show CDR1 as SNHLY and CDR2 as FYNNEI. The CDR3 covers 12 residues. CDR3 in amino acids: CASSGYNNGQFF. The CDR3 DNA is TGTGCCAGCAGTGGGTACAACAATGGGCAGTTCTTC.

In DNA form, the CDR3 reads TGTGCCAGCAGGCCAGGGTCCTACGAGCAGTACTTC. It specifies CASRPGSYEQYF. V is TRBV2 and J is TRBJ2-7; TRBD1 might be the D (5 bases). This CDR3 contains 12 residues. Germline-derived CDR1 and CDR2 are SNHLY and FYNNEI. Trimming removed 6 bases at V and 1 base at J, with 7 bases between.

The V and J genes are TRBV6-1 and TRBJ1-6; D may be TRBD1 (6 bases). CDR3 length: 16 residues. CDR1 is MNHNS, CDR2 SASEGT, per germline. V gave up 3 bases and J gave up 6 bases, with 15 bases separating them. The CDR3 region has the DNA TGTGCCAGCAGTGAGGGGTACAGGGCGTTTAATTCACCCCTCCACTTT. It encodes CASSEGYRAFNSPLHF.

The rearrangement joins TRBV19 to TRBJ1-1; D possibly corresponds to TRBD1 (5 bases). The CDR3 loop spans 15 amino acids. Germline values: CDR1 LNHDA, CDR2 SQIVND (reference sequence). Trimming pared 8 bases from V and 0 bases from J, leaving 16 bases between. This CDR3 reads CASSRRDVLNTEAFF. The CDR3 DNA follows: TGTGCCAGTTCTAGGAGGGACGTTCTGAACACTGAAGCTTTCTTT.

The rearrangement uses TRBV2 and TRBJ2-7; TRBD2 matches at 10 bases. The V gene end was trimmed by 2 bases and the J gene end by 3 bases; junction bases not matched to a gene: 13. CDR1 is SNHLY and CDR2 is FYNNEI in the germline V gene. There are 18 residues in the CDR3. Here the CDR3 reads CASSESPSLAGIVYEQYF. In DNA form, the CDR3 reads TGTGCCAGCAGTGAATCCCCCTCACTAGCGGGGATAGTCTACGAGCAGTACTTC.

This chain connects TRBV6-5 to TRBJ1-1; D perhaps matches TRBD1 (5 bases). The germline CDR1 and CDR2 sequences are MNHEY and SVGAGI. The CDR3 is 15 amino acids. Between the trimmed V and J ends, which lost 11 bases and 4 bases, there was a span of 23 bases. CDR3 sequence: CASDPLGGRSTEAFF. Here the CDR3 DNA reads TGTGCCTCCGACCCCCTTGGGGGGAGAAGCACTGAAGCTTTCTTT.

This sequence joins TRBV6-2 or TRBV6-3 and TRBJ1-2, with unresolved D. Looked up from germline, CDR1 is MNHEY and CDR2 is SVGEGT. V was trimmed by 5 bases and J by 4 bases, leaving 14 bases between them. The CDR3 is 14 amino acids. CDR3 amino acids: CASSARLVSYGYTF. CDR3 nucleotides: TGTGCCAGCAGTGCTAGGTTGGTCTCCTATGGCTACACCTTC.

This CDR3 reads CASSLIPGYEELFF. The CDR3 nucleotides read TGTGCCAGCAGCTTAATACCGGGATATGAGGAGCTGTTTTTT. The V gene is TRBV7-3, the J gene TRBJ2-2; D may be TRBD2 (5 bases). The germline gives CDR1 SGHTA, CDR2 FQGTGA. The V end was cut by 1 base, the J end by 10 bases, with 13 bases between. The CDR3 length is 14 residues.

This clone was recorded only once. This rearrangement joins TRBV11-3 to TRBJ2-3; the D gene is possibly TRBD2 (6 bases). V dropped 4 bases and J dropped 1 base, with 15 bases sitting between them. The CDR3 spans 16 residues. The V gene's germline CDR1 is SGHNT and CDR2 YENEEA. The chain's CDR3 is CASSSKSGFGTDTQYF. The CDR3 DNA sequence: TGTGCCAGCAGCTCCAAGAGCGGGTTCGGCACAGATACGCAGTATTTT.

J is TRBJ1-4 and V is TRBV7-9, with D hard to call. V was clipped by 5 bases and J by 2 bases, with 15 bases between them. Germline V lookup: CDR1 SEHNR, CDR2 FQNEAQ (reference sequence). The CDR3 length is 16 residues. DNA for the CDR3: TGTGCCAGCAGCGCAACGAGGGCTCCGACTAATGAAAAACTGTTTTTT. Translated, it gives CASSATRAPTNEKLFF.

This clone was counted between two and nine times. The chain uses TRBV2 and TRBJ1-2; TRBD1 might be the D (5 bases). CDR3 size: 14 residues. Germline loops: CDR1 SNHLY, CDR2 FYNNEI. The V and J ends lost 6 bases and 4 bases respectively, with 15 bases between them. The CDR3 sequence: CASSTTGEAYGYTF. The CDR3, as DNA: TGTGCCAGCAGCACCACAGGAGAAGCCTATGGCTACACCTTC.

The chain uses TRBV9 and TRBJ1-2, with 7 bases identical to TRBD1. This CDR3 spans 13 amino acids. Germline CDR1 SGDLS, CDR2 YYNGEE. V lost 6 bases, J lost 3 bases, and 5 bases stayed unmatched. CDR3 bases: TGTGCCAGCAACCGAGGACAGGACTATGGCTACACCTTC. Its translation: CASNRGQDYGYTF. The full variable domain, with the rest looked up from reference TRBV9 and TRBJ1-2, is DSGVTQTPKHLITATGQRVTLRCSPRSGDLSVYWYQQSLDQGLQFLIQYYNGEERAKGNILERFSAQQFPDLHSELNLSSLELGDSALYFCASNRGQDYGYTFGSGTRLTVV.